The next 26 T cell receptor beta chains were all read from a single sample in a study of blood T cells in healthy people across ages. Alongside a J-beta primer mix, a sample-barcoded 5' primer served in a second PCR lasting roughly 6 to 11 cycles. TCRdb reanalysed the 5' RACE reads using MiXCR and keeps one entry per CDR3 protein. Among around 1.5 million distinct CDR3 sequences listed, roughly 40% were seen once. Input material: blood. Receptors originate from a young woman in good health.

This clonotype was detected a few times. This chain joins TRBV4-2 and TRBJ1-1; a possible D gene is TRBD1 (5 bases). V was shortened by 4 bases and J by 1 base, with 13 bases between the two germline ends. Germline V gene sequence: CDR1 LGHNA, CDR2 YNFKEQ. CDR3 size: 15 residues. CDR3 DNA: TGTGCCAGCAGCCCCCCAGACAGAGGGAACACTGAAGCTTTCTTT. Protein sequence: CASSPPDRGNTEAFF.

This chain joins TRBV20-1 and TRBJ2-5; 11 positions match TRBD2. Germline-derived CDR1 and CDR2 are DFQATT and SNEGSKA (reference sequence). The CDR3 runs to 14 residues. Unmatched junction bases numbered 9, after V lost 1 base and J lost 11 bases. The CDR3 loop reads CSARVRTSGYGQYF. CDR3 bases: TGCAGTGCTAGAGTGCGGACTAGCGGGTATGGGCAGTACTTC.

The chain employs TRBV29-1 and TRBJ2-7; D is undetermined. The CDR3 spans 12 residues. CDR1 and CDR2 (germline): SQVTM, ANQGSEA. The ends were cut back, 5 bases at V and 2 bases at J, with 10 bases in the middle. As DNA, the CDR3 is TGCAGCGTTAGAGAAAACGCCTACGAGCAGTACTTC. This translates into CSVRENAYEQYF.

The chain uses TRBV28 and TRBJ1-2; 8 nucleotides line up with TRBD1. The CDR3 runs 14 residues. Germline lookup yields CDR1 MDHEN and CDR2 SYDVKM. The junction had 8 bases not matched to a gene; V was cut back by 4 bases and J by 7 bases. CDR3 residues: CASSSGQGGGGYTF. The CDR3, as DNA: TGTGCCAGCAGTTCCGGACAGGGTGGGGGTGGCTACACCTTC.

The chain has TRBV20-1 and TRBJ1-6, with D perhaps TRBD1 (6 bases). This CDR3 region has 12 residues. Germline V gene lookup returns CDR1 DFQATT and CDR2 SNEGSKA (reference sequence). The V end lost 3 bases, the J end lost 9 bases, and 9 bases lay between the germline ends. This CDR3 is CSARAQGSPLHF. CDR3 DNA: TGCAGTGCTAGGGCACAGGGTTCACCCCTCCACTTT.

The J gene is TRBJ2-1, the V gene TRBV10-3; D is perhaps TRBD1 (6 bases). Germline V gene data show CDR1 as ENHRY and CDR2 as SYGVKD. Trimming took off 6 bases at V and 3 bases at J, with 12 bases between the two ends. This CDR3 contains 14 residues. The CDR3 region has the DNA TGTGCCATCAGAGCAGGGGACGACTACAATGAGCAGTTCTTC. The encoded protein is CAIRAGDDYNEQFF.

The V call is TRBV12-3 or TRBV12-4, the J call TRBJ2-3, with 9 bases that match TRBD1. The V and J ends lost 2 bases and 6 bases, in that order; junction bases with no gene match: 9. This CDR3 contains 16 residues. The CDR3 protein is CASSLWRTGVVDTQYF. CDR3 DNA: TGTGCCAGCAGTTTATGGAGGACAGGGGTAGTTGATACGCAGTATTTT.

The rearrangement links TRBV7-9 to TRBJ1-6, with D possibly matching TRBD1 (5 bases). The V end was cut by 6 bases, the J end by 4 bases, with 13 bases between. The CDR3 runs to 15 residues. CDR1 is SEHNR, CDR2 FQNEAQ, per germline (reference sequence). This CDR3 reads CASSPTDSYNSPLHF. DNA for the CDR3: TGTGCCAGCAGTCCTACCGACAGTTATAATTCACCCCTCCACTTT.

The CDR3 region has the DNA TGTGCCAGCACGATGACAGGGGGTCGGTACGAGCAGTACTTC. It translates to CASTMTGGRYEQYF. The V call is TRBV16, the J call TRBJ2-7, with 9 nucleotides matching TRBD1. This CDR3 is built from 14 residues. Germline CDR1 KGHSY, CDR2 FQNENV. Losses at the gene ends were 7 bases for V and 4 bases for J; bases not matched to a gene: 8.

This clonotype turned up a few times. This rearrangement joins TRBV5-1 to TRBJ2-7; TRBD2 is a possible D gene (6 bases). V was clipped by 0 bases and J by 5 bases, with 9 bases between them. This CDR3 contains 13 residues. Germline V gene data show CDR1 as SGHRS and CDR2 as YFSETQ. The CDR3 spells CASSLGDWDEQYF. The CDR3 nucleotides are TGCGCCAGCAGCTTGGGGGACTGGGACGAGCAGTACTTC.

The chain is built from TRBV6-5 and TRBJ2-7; 7 bases are a match to TRBD1. This CDR3 spans 14 amino acids. CDR1 and CDR2 from the germline V gene are MNHEY and SVGAGI. V was clipped by 7 bases and J by 3 bases; unmatched bases: 9. The CDR3: CASTRGRGYYEQYF. The CDR3 coding sequence is TGTGCCAGCACCAGAGGCAGGGGGTACTACGAGCAGTACTTC.

This clonotype was detected a few times. The V call is TRBV6-1, the J call TRBJ2-5; D is perhaps TRBD1 (6 bases). Germline lookup yields CDR1 MNHNS and CDR2 SASEGT. V was trimmed by 2 bases and J by 1 base, leaving 11 bases between them. The CDR3 totals 15 residues. The CDR3 DNA sequence: TGTGCCAGCAGTGAATCCTGGGGGCCCCAAGAGACCCAGTACTTC. This translates into CASSESWGPQETQYF.

This clonotype was counted many times. V usage is TRBV4-1 and J usage is TRBJ2-7; unclear D gene. CDR1 and CDR2 (germline): MGHRA, YSYEKL. Trimming took 0 bases from V and 3 from J, leaving 3 bases between them. CDR3 size: 12 residues. CDR3 bases: TGCGCCAGCAGCCAAGACAGCTACGAGCAGTACTTC. Translating gives CASSQDSYEQYF.

J is TRBJ1-6 and V is TRBV15, with TRBD1 identical over 8 bases. This CDR3 has 15 amino acids. The V and J ends lost 0 bases and 10 bases, in that order; junction bases with no gene match: 5. Germline CDR1 is LNHNV and CDR2 is YYDKDF (reference sequence). This CDR3 reads CATSRDLTGDSPLHF. CDR3 nucleotide sequence: TGTGCCACCAGCAGAGATTTGACAGGGGACTCACCCCTCCACTTT.

This chain connects TRBV24-1 to TRBJ1-5; D gene unclear. The V end lost 12 bases, the J end lost 0 bases, and 20 bases lay between the germline ends. Germline CDR1 reads KGHDR; CDR2 reads SFDVKD. This CDR3 has 16 amino acids. This CDR3 is CAVSLGRIYSNQPQHF. DNA for the CDR3: TGTGCCGTTAGCCTCGGACGGATCTATAGCAATCAGCCCCAGCATTTT.

This clonotype was found a few times. V is TRBV28 and J is TRBJ2-3, with D maybe TRBD1 (6 bases). The CDR3 is 14 residues long. Trimming stripped 7 bases from V and 0 bases from J, with 11 bases between. Germline V lookup: CDR1 MDHEN, CDR2 SYDVKM. The CDR3 is CASTTGHSTDTQYF. The CDR3 bases are TGTGCCAGCACTACGGGACATAGCACAGATACGCAGTATTTT.

CDR3 sequence reads: CASSSAAGPRGYTF. The CDR3 DNA is TGTGCCAGCAGCTCAGCGGCGGGACCCCGGGGCTACACCTTC. V and J are TRBV7-2 and TRBJ1-2; D might be TRBD1 (5 bases). Germline CDR1 reads SGHTA; CDR2 reads FQGNSA. The CDR3 runs 14 residues. Deletions cut 4 bases from V and 8 bases from J, with 17 bases between.

The chain recombines TRBV20-1 with TRBJ1-2; D gene uncertain. The CDR3 consists of 13 residues. The V gene's germline CDR1 is DFQATT and CDR2 SNEGSKA (reference sequence). Trimming removed 6 bases from V and 1 base from J, with 12 bases in between. In nucleotides, the CDR3 is TGCAGTGCGCCTCCCAAGCTTAACTATGGCTACACCTTC. Residues: CSAPPKLNYGYTF.

This clonotype was observed a single time. This chain joins TRBV14 and TRBJ2-1, with D possibly TRBD2 on 7 matching bases. Germline CDR1 and CDR2: SGHDN and FVKESK. The CDR3 is made up of 17 amino acids. Trimming removed 1 base at V and 6 bases at J, with 19 bases between. CDR3 coding DNA: TGTGCCAGCAGCCAAGGAGGGAGGGGGACCAGCGTCAATGAGCAGTTCTTC. This gives the protein CASSQGGRGTSVNEQFF.

The chain combines TRBV5-1 with TRBJ2-2, with TRBD1 as a possible D gene (5 bases). V was shortened by 0 bases and J by 7 bases, with 7 bases between the two germline ends. This CDR3 is built from 13 residues. Per the germline V gene, CDR1 is SGHRS and CDR2 is YFSETQ. The CDR3 DNA follows: TGCGCCAGCAGCTTGGCCCAGGGCGGGGAGCTGTTTTTT. Protein product: CASSLAQGGELFF.

This clonotype was observed a few times. The chain employs TRBV12-3 or TRBV12-4 and TRBJ2-6, with D unresolved. V lost 3 bases, J lost 0 bases, and 9 bases lay in between. The CDR3 extends over 16 amino acids. In DNA, the CDR3 is TGTGCCAGCAGTTTCTTGGTACGCTCTGGGGCCAACGTCCTGACTTTC. This sequence encodes CASSFLVRSGANVLTF.

The chain is built from TRBV3-1 and TRBJ1-1; 8 bases line up with TRBD1. The germline V gene has CDR1 LGHDT and CDR2 YNNKEL (reference sequence). V lost 2 bases to trimming and J lost 1 base; unmatched junction nucleotides: 6. The CDR3 has 16 amino acids. CDR3 protein: CASSQRDRGANTEAFF. In DNA form, the CDR3 reads TGTGCCAGCAGCCAAAGAGACAGGGGTGCGAACACTGAAGCTTTCTTT.

This clonotype was observed a few times. A junction boundary mismatches the germline segment, possibly from a read error. This chain joins TRBV9 and TRBJ1-5; 8 bases agree with TRBD1. CDR3 length: 15 residues. Germline assignment: CDR1 SGDLS and CDR2 YYNGEE. CDR3 amino acids: CASSETGAGNQPQHF. In DNA, the CDR3 is TGCGCCAGCAGCGAGACAGGGGCGGGCAATCAGCCCCAGCATTTT.

This clonotype was observed a handful of times. The V and J genes are TRBV15 and TRBJ2-4, with D maybe TRBD2 (5 bases). The ends were cut back, 3 bases at V and 0 bases at J, with 12 bases in the middle. Germline V CDR1 and CDR2: LNHNV, YYDKDF (reference sequence). The CDR3 is 16 amino acids. The CDR3 nucleotides are TGTGCCACCAGCAGGGAAGGGAGCCTAGCCAAAAACATTCAGTACTTC. Residues: CATSREGSLAKNIQYF.

The chain has TRBV2 and TRBJ2-5; D perhaps matches TRBD2 (6 bases). The J call may be mistaken, given a closer DNA end match to TRBJ2-7. The CDR3 length is 14 residues. Germline V gene lookup returns CDR1 SNHLY and CDR2 FYNNEI. The CDR3 is CASSAGLPEYEQYF. The CDR3 coding sequence is TGTGCCAGCAGTGCAGGACTACCAGAGTACGAGCAGTACTTC.

The chain employs TRBV7-9 and TRBJ2-1, with 8 bases fitting TRBD2. V lost 1 base and J lost 7; bases outside the gene matches: 3. This CDR3 region has 14 residues. Germline V CDR1 and CDR2: SEHNR, FQNEAQ (reference sequence). The CDR3 reads CASSLGTSQNEQFF. The CDR3 region has the DNA TGTGCCAGCAGCTTAGGGACTAGCCAGAATGAGCAGTTCTTC.